The clone carrying this T cell receptor (beta chain) was observed a few times. The antigen remains undetermined. The sample's time point: patch test 1, 2 weeks after DPC sensitization. Treatment denoted: therapeutic diphenylcyclopropenone sensitization with weekly scalp DPC. Alopecia patients between 18 and 70 years old and suitable for DPC were used as donors. TCRdb redid the calling of the RACE reads with MiXCR, one entry per CDR3 protein. The sample has 180,000 or so distinct CDR3 sequences; about a fifth are singletons. The sample comes from a study of human T cells and chemical hapten exposure. Findings of the study overall: While controls formed fewer of them, expanded TCRs formed significantly more large CDR3 similarity clusters. There was a positive correlation between PT1 expanded TCR counts and patch test score.

Germline V gene lookup returns CDR1 SGHVS and CDR2 FQNEAQ. The CDR3 has 16 residues. With V trimmed by 5 bases and J by 4 bases, 7 bases remained unmatched. This sequence was found in a woman aged 50 to 60 with alopecia areata. Some clones in this sample may be carry-over from other donors' samples. Sequenced here: whole blood, sampled in connection with sensitization to the hapten diphenylcyclopropenone (DPC). V is TRBV7-8 and J is TRBJ2-1; 11 bases match TRBD2. The CDR3 loop is CASSRGLAGPYNEQFF. Written as DNA, the CDR3 is TGTGCCAGCAGCCGCGGACTAGCGGGCCCTTACAATGAGCAGTTCTTC.